A selection of T cell receptor beta chains follows, all from one sample in a study of T cell responses to AZD1222 COVID-19 vaccine. Assay: immunoSEQ multiplex PCR; the TCRdb copy retains only in-frame clones and omits some. The table includes 100,000 to 150,000 clones, about nine tenths detected once. Sequenced material: peripheral blood, taken on day 0 of AZD1222 vaccination. These receptors were collected from an adult in good health. The CDR3 runs from the conserved cysteine through the conserved F or W. A D gene is named only where the DNA matches it firmly. Some rows have no size entry. The others give once, few or many, or a class for an expanded clone.

>TRBJ2-2|TRBV7-2|.|.
CASSLDYSGELFF
TGTGCCAGCAGCTTAGACTACTCCGGGGAGCTGTTTTTT
>TRBJ2-7|TRBV21-1|once|.
CASSKLGTGNSHEQYF
TGTGCCAGCAGCAAACTAGGGACAGGGAATTCCCACGAGCAGTACTTC
>TRBJ1-2|TRBV18|.|.
CASSLSMGGDGYTF
TGTGCCAGCTCACTCTCTATGGGGGGCGATGGCTACACCTTC
>TRBJ2-1|TRBV9|.|.
CASSPSILYEQFF
TGTGCCAGCAGCCCCTCCATTTTGTATGAGCAGTTCTTC
>TRBJ2-7|TRBV6-5|.|TRBD1
CASRTLMGQGYEQYF
TGTGCCAGCAGAACTTTGATGGGACAGGGTTACGAGCAGTACTTC
>TRBJ2-1|TRBV5-1|once|.
CASSLEGSSYNEQFF
TGCGCCAGCAGCTTGGAGGGGAGCTCCTACAATGAGCAGTTCTTC
>TRBJ1-2|TRBV12-3/TRBV12-4|.|.
CASSLRRNYGYTF
TGTGCCAGCAGTTTGCGCAGGAACTATGGCTACACCTTC
>TRBJ2-7|TRBV11-2|once|.
CASSSARDHFYEQYF
TGTGCCAGCAGCTCCGCCAGGGACCATTTCTACGAGCAGTACTTC
>TRBJ2-3|TRBV12-3/TRBV12-4|.|.
CASSFTDTQYF
TGTGCCAGCAGTTTCACAGATACGCAGTATTTT
>TRBJ2-1|TRBV14|.|.
CASSQGVRAYNEQFF
TGTGCCAGCAGCCAAGGCGTCAGAGCCTACAATGAGCAGTTCTTC
>TRBJ1-3|TRBV19|once|.
CASSTPDFATSGNTIYF
TGTGCCAGTAGTACTCCGGACTTTGCCACCTCTGGAAACACCATATATTTT
>TRBJ1-4|TRBV10-3|.|.
CAISENHGPKGGEKLFF
TGTGCCATCAGTGAGAACCACGGGCCGAAGGGGGGTGAAAAACTGTTTTTT
>TRBJ1-2|TRBV6-4|once|.
CASRDNYGYTF
TGTGCCAGCAGGGATAACTATGGCTACACCTTC
>TRBJ2-7|TRBV7-9|.|TRBD1
CASSLVLIGTATYYEQYF
TGTGCCAGCAGCTTAGTTCTGATCGGGACAGCCACCTACTACGAGCAGTACTTC
>TRBJ2-2|TRBV7-2|.|TRBD2
CASRITSGGVRTGELFF
TGTGCCAGCAGGATCACTAGCGGGGGGGTGCGCACCGGGGAGCTGTTTTTT
>TRBJ2-7|TRBV7-8|.|.
CASSLTGSPPWEQYF
TGTGCCAGCAGCCTAACAGGGTCCCCTCCCTGGGAGCAGTACTTC
>TRBJ1-1|TRBV4-3|.|.
CASSHGRVNTEAFF
TGCGCCAGCAGCCATGGACGAGTGAACACTGAAGCTTTCTTT
>TRBJ1-4|TRBV5-4|.|.
CASSRPGASNEKLFF
TGTGCCAGCAGCCGCCCCGGGGCCTCTAATGAAAAACTGTTTTTT
>TRBJ2-7|TRBV7-2|.|.
CASSLLGPPDEQYF
TGTGCCAGCAGCTTACTGGGGCCACCTGACGAGCAGTACTTC
>TRBJ2-7|TRBV7-9|.|.
CASSFGSYEQYF
TGTGCCAGCAGCTTCGGGTCCTACGAGCAGTACTTC
>TRBJ1-2|TRBV28|.|.
CASSLPLQPNYGYTF
TGTGCCAGCAGTTTACCCCTCCAGCCTAACTATGGCTACACCTTC
>TRBJ2-7|TRBV5-6|.|.
CASSLGDNSYEQYF
TGTGCCAGCAGCTTGGGGGACAACTCCTACGAGCAGTACTTC